Included here is one T cell receptor (beta chain) sequence, with context. No antigen is known for it. No base-level quality is on record; no much larger clone is a single base apart. On a MiSeq, deep resolution sequencing aimed for a depth between 1 in 1 million and 1 in 200,000 T cells, with each clonotype covered around 9.2x on average. The immunoSEQ hsTCRB Kit was used to generate the TCR beta libraries. Regarding the original processing steps: ImmunoSEQ Data Assistant and ImmunoSEQ Analyzer were used for data analysis, and V, D and J genes were assigned according to IMGT definitions. Clonality, which ranges from 0 to 1, was calculated as one minus the normalized Shannon entropy of productive rearrangement frequencies. Only overrepresented clonotypes making up at least 0.05% of each patient's repertoire were included in the public clonotype analysis. Repertoires from about a dozen age-matched healthy donors in immuneACCESS were used as clonality controls. TCRdb holds this immuneACCESS table with in-frame rearrangements only. Some clones are missing; in checked studies, unresolved V genes explain under half, and the rest has no known cause. D and trimming were read from the DNA, whereas the V and J calls and clone size are those reported in that table. This sample holds fewer than 400,000 clones; under 70% were observed only once. Clones ranked in the top ten supply 6.3% of the sample.

About 2 micrograms of genomic DNA were extracted from cryopreserved PBMCs for TCR beta library preparation. Longitudinal blood samples from CLL patients on ibrutinib monotherapy were analyzed using high-throughput TCR beta sequencing. The patients took part in an open-label, single-center phase 2 trial of ibrutinib monotherapy. This record belongs to a study of cytotoxic CD8 clonotypes in ibrutinib-treated CLL (dated by TCRdb to the early 2020s). With respect to the entire study: The cohort had eleven to twelve relapsed/refractory and some 15 treatment-naive patients; roughly 17 were IGHV unmutated. Responses were partial in around 25 patients and complete in 2; after median approximately 67 months follow-up, some 15 stayed in remission and approximately 12 progressed. The response samples were drawn at a median of 12 months into treatment, with a range of roughly 6 to 40 months. On average, each sample yielded roughly 250,000 productive templates and tens of thousands of productive rearrangements. Longitudinal samples were available for about 30% of the roughly 86 trial participants. Cryopreserved peripheral blood mononuclear cells were obtained prior to treatment, at the time of response, and at either disease progression or sustained remission. Patients were still on ibrutinib when every remission and progressive disease sample was collected.

What the study reported, not specific to this receptor: Clonality increased at ibrutinib response, stayed stable in sustained remission, and fell back toward baseline at progression. Public clonotypes were found to be uncommon and were observed to contract or remain stable during treatment; the increase in clonality was shown to reflect expansion of private clonotypes at ibrutinib response. Baseline clonality exceeded that of age-matched healthy donors and correlated strongly with circulating CD8+ T-cell counts. Sampling times were not matched between sustained-remission and progressing patients, and lymph node repertoires were not studied.

This receptor was taken from a human donor with chronic lymphocytic leukemia. This material consisted of PBMCs, taken after 36 months of ibrutinib treatment.

The bases read TGTGCCAGCAGCCCAGGGCTAGCGGGGAGGGAGCAGTACTTC. Its coded protein is CASSPGLAGREQYF. Recombination connected TRBV2 to TRBJ2-7; TRBD2 aligns with 9 central bases. The junction shows trimming of 6 bases on V and 7 bases on J, and the gene matches do not reach 10 bases of it. The germline V gene yields SNHLY for CDR1 and FYNNEI for CDR2. Reading from cysteine to phenylalanine, the CDR3 counts 14 amino acids. Only the CDR3 region is kept as DNA, spanning 42 bases read in frame from base 1.